A single sample is the source of the 26 T cell receptor beta chains below, sequenced in a study of T cells in localized non-small cell lung cancer. Assay: immunoSEQ multiplex PCR; the TCRdb copy retains only in-frame clones and omits some. The sample has roughly 30,000 clones, roughly 90% seen once. Sequencing used peripheral blood, obtained before any cancer treatment. These receptors originate from a woman aged 35 to 70 with stage I lung adenocarcinoma.

The chain joins TRBV5-1 to TRBJ2-1; the D gene is possibly TRBD1 (5 bases). Germline-derived CDR1 and CDR2 are SGHRS and YFSETQ. The V and J ends lost 4 bases and 0 bases respectively, with 14 bases between them. The CDR3 is 16 residues long. CDR3 amino acids: CASSQKTAYSYNEQFF. The CDR3 nucleotides are TGCGCCAGCAGCCAAAAGACAGCCTACTCCTACAATGAGCAGTTCTTC.

The chain couples TRBV27 to TRBJ2-7; 7 nucleotides line up with TRBD1. Per the germline V gene, CDR1 is MNHEY and CDR2 is SMNVEV (reference sequence). The CDR3 is 13 residues long. The J segment lost 7 bases and the V segment lost 1 base, leaving 4 bases of the junction unmatched. The CDR3 protein is CASSLLGTVEQYF. The CDR3 coding sequence is TGTGCCAGCAGTTTATTAGGGACAGTGGAGCAGTACTTC.

The CDR3: CASRETVGNTIYF. The CDR3 bases are TGTGCCAGCAGAGAGACAGTTGGAAACACCATATATTTT. The chain employs TRBV6-5 and TRBJ1-3, with TRBD1 as a possible D gene (5 bases). Trimming shortened V by 6 bases and J by 3 bases, and 9 bases separated the two germline ends. This CDR3 has 13 residues. Germline CDR1 is MNHEY and CDR2 is SVGAGI.

CDR3 bases: TGTGCCAGCAGCTTAGCGGGACAGTGGAGGAATGAAAAACTGTTTTTT. Translated, it gives CASSLAGQWRNEKLFF. The chain uses TRBV7-2 and TRBJ1-4; the match to TRBD1 covers 7 bases. V was pared by 0 bases and J by 5 bases, with 6 bases of the junction left unmatched. Germline CDR1 is SGHTA and CDR2 is FQGNSA. The CDR3 runs to 16 residues.

This sequence joins TRBV7-9 and TRBJ2-5; D unclear. The germline V and J ends were trimmed by 3 bases and 3 bases, with 5 bases remaining between them. Germline CDR1 SEHNR, CDR2 FQNEAQ (reference sequence). The CDR3 sequence is 12 residues long. CDR3 sequence (DNA): TGTGCCAGCAGCTTCAAGGAAGAGACCCAGTACTTC. It specifies CASSFKEETQYF.

The V call is TRBV5-6, the J call TRBJ2-3; no reliable D call. The V and J ends lost 0 bases and 1 base respectively, with 12 bases between them. Per germline, CDR1 SGHDT and CDR2 YYEEEE. This CDR3 contains 16 residues. DNA for the CDR3: TGTGCCAGCAGCTTGGCCCCCTTCCTTGGCACAGATACGCAGTATTTT. It specifies CASSLAPFLGTDTQYF.

This clone was seen a single time. The chain links TRBV6-5 to TRBJ2-1; D is ambiguous. Germline V gives CDR1 MNHEY, CDR2 SVGAGI. The CDR3 is made up of 12 amino acids. V lost 0 bases and J lost 9, with 6 bases in between. CDR3 nucleotide sequence: TGTGCCAGCAGTTACTCTGGGCTTGAGCAGTTCTTC. This gives the protein CASSYSGLEQFF.

This rearrangement joins TRBV27 to TRBJ1-1, with D possibly TRBD1 on 5 matching bases. The V end lost 1 base, the J end lost 1 base, and 13 bases lay between the germline ends. The CDR3 loop spans 16 amino acids. The germline V gene encodes CDR1 MNHEY and CDR2 SMNVEV (reference sequence). This chain's CDR3 is CASSLWAGQGNTEAFF. CDR3 DNA sequence: TGTGCCAGCAGTTTATGGGCGGGCCAGGGGAACACTGAAGCTTTCTTT.

This sequence joins TRBV9 and TRBJ1-1; a possible D gene is TRBD1 (5 bases). The CDR3 sequence is 13 residues long. Germline assignment: CDR1 SGDLS and CDR2 YYNGEE. Trimming shortened V by 0 bases and J by 6 bases, and 9 bases separated the two germline ends. The CDR3 reads CASSVGGVAEAFF. CDR3 coding DNA: TGTGCCAGCAGCGTAGGAGGGGTCGCTGAAGCTTTCTTT.

This chain links TRBV9 with TRBJ2-3; D unresolved. The CDR3 is 13 amino acids. V dropped 3 bases and J dropped 3 bases, with 8 bases sitting between them. Germline CDR1 and CDR2: SGDLS and YYNGEE. The CDR3 DNA sequence: TGTGCCAGCAGCGCCAAGATGACAGATACGCAGTATTTT. As protein: CASSAKMTDTQYF. The full variable domain, completed using reference TRBV9 and TRBJ2-3, is DSGVTQTPKHLITATGQRVTLRCSPRSGDLSVYWYQQSLDQGLQFLIQYYNGEERAKGNILERFSAQQFPDLHSELNLSSLELGDSALYFCASSAKMTDTQYFGPGTRLTVL.

V gene TRBV4-3 combines with J gene TRBJ2-1; D unresolved. Germline CDR1 and CDR2: LGHNA and YSLEER. The V gene lost 0 bases and the J gene lost 0 bases, with 12 bases spanning the gap. This CDR3 contains 17 residues. DNA of the CDR3: TGCGCCAGCAGCCAAGATGGCGCCTCCAGCTCCTACAATGAGCAGTTCTTC. It codes for CASSQDGASSSYNEQFF.

The chain carries TRBV7-3 and TRBJ2-3, with TRBD2 matching 7 bases. The V gene's germline CDR1 is SGHTA and CDR2 FQGTGA. The J segment lost 5 bases and the V segment lost 8 bases, leaving 4 bases of the junction unmatched. The CDR3 sequence is 12 residues long. The CDR3 region is CASGEGRDTQYF. The CDR3 DNA is TGTGCCAGCGGGGAGGGGAGAGATACGCAGTATTTT.

The gene calls are TRBV11-3 and TRBJ2-5, with D possibly matching TRBD2 (6 bases). CDR1 is SGHNT and CDR2 is YENEEA in the germline V gene. Trimming took off 0 bases at V and 5 bases at J, with 10 bases between the two ends. The CDR3 runs to 14 residues. CDR3 amino acids: CASSLDGGEETQYF. CDR3 coding DNA: TGTGCCAGCAGCTTAGATGGAGGGGAGGAGACCCAGTACTTC.

This clone was counted only a few times. As DNA, the CDR3 is TGTGCCAGCAGCTTGGGGCAGCGGGATTCACCCCTCCACTTT. This encodes CASSLGQRDSPLHF. The V gene is TRBV7-8, the J gene TRBJ1-6, with D possibly matching TRBD1 (5 bases). The length of the CDR3 is 14 residues. Per the germline V gene, CDR1 is SGHVS and CDR2 is FQNEAQ. V lost 3 bases, J lost 8 bases, and 11 bases lay in between.

V usage is TRBV7-2 and J usage is TRBJ1-2; 7 bases match TRBD1. V shed 5 bases, J shed 6 bases, and the junction held 9 bases outside the gene matches. Germline CDR1 is SGHTA and CDR2 is FQGNSA. This CDR3 comprises 14 residues. CDR3 region: CASSLGQRSDGYTF. The DNA of the CDR3 is TGTGCCAGCAGCCTGGGACAGAGGAGCGATGGCTACACCTTC.

This chain joins TRBV2 and TRBJ2-4, with D possibly TRBD2 on 7 matching bases. Between the trimmed V and J ends, which lost 7 bases and 5 bases, there was a span of 24 bases. Looked up from germline, CDR1 is SNHLY and CDR2 is FYNNEI. The CDR3 is 17 amino acids. CDR3 amino acids: CASIGVGGLLSQNIQYF. CDR3 bases: TGTGCCAGCATCGGAGTGGGGGGGCTCTTGTCGCAAAACATTCAGTACTTC.

V usage is TRBV29-1 and J usage is TRBJ2-2, with D perhaps matching TRBD1 or TRBD2 (5 bases each). This CDR3 has 16 amino acids. The V and J ends lost 6 bases and 4 bases respectively, with 21 bases between them. CDR1 and CDR2 (germline): SQVTM, ANQGSEA. The CDR3 here is CSVGGWGPISTGELFF. Written as DNA, the CDR3 is TGCAGCGTGGGTGGATGGGGACCCATCTCCACCGGGGAGCTGTTTTTT.

The chain joins TRBV2 to TRBJ1-1, with D possibly matching TRBD1 (6 bases). CDR3 length: 15 amino acids. The germline V gene encodes CDR1 SNHLY and CDR2 FYNNEI. Trimming pared 8 bases from V and 2 bases from J, leaving 18 bases between. In DNA form, the CDR3 reads TGTGCCAGCGTTACTAGGCGGGGGGCCAACACTGAAGCTTTCTTT. Its translation is CASVTRRGANTEAFF.

The chain combines TRBV18 with TRBJ2-1; D not certain. V lost 0 bases, J lost 10 bases, and 7 bases lay in between. Germline-derived CDR1 and CDR2 are KGHSH and LQKENI. The CDR3 loop spans 12 amino acids. The CDR3 sequence: CASSPPGREQFF. The CDR3 region has the DNA TGTGCCAGCTCACCACCCGGTCGGGAGCAGTTCTTC.

In this sample, this clone turned up a few times. The rearrangement links TRBV7-2 to TRBJ1-3, with D uncertain. The germline V gene encodes CDR1 SGHTA and CDR2 FQGNSA. This CDR3 comprises 12 residues. V was trimmed by 4 bases and J by 3 bases, leaving 4 bases between them. The DNA for the CDR3 is TGTGCCAGCAGCTCCTATGGAAACACCATATATTTT. This sequence encodes CASSSYGNTIYF.

The chain uses TRBV7-3 and TRBJ2-1; 8 bases are a match to TRBD2. With V trimmed by 6 bases and J by 4 bases, 8 bases remained unmatched. The CDR3 has 15 amino acids. Germline CDR1 is SGHTA and CDR2 is FQGTGA. Written as DNA, the CDR3 is TGTGCCAGCAGTCATAATAGCGGGGATTACAATGAGCAGTTCTTC. Translating it yields CASSHNSGDYNEQFF.

This rearrangement joins TRBV19 to TRBJ1-4, with 7 bases that match TRBD1. Germline CDR1 and CDR2: LNHDA and SQIVND (reference sequence). This CDR3 has 15 amino acids. Trimming took 7 bases from V and 2 from J; bases not matched to a gene: 7. The CDR3 is CASTPTGFTNEKLFF. The CDR3, as DNA: TGTGCCAGTACCCCGACAGGGTTTACTAATGAAAAACTGTTTTTT.

The J gene is TRBJ2-2, the V gene TRBV27; 9 nucleotides line up with TRBD1. CDR1 MNHEY and CDR2 SMNVEV come from the germline V gene (reference sequence). V lost 2 bases to trimming and J lost 7 bases; unmatched junction nucleotides: 5. There are 15 residues in the CDR3. The CDR3 is CASSLRDRENGELFF. The CDR3 region has the DNA TGTGCCAGCAGTTTAAGGGACAGGGAAAACGGGGAGCTGTTTTTT.

This chain uses TRBV13 with TRBJ1-5; D ambiguous. Germline V gene data show CDR1 as PRHDT and CDR2 as FYEKMQ (reference sequence). V was shortened by 0 bases and J by 9 bases, with 6 bases between the two germline ends. The CDR3 is made up of 12 amino acids. The CDR3 coding sequence is TGTGCCAGCAGCTTAGGAGGGCTGCCCCAGCATTTT. Its protein is CASSLGGLPQHF.

CDR3 sequence: CASSQDLTGGPTYNEQFF. CDR3 nucleotide sequence: TGCGCCAGCAGCCAAGACCTCACAGGGGGCCCCACCTACAATGAGCAGTTCTTC. The V gene is TRBV4-3, the J gene TRBJ2-1; TRBD1 aligns across 9 bases. Germline values: CDR1 LGHNA, CDR2 YSLEER. Losses at the gene ends were 0 bases for V and 2 bases for J; bases not matched to a gene: 8. The CDR3 is made up of 18 amino acids.

The chain is built from TRBV19 and TRBJ1-1; 9 nucleotides agree with TRBD1. CDR3 length equals 13 residues. Germline CDR1 is LNHDA and CDR2 is SQIVND (reference sequence). Germline trimming cut 5 bases from V and 11 bases from J; bases unmatched to any gene: 9. CDR3 sequence: CASSSRDRERAFF. For the CDR3, the DNA is TGTGCCAGTAGTTCGCGGGACAGGGAGAGGGCTTTCTTT.